This T cell receptor (beta chain) originates from a study of T-cell memory formation after mild COVID-19. Whole-study context: The TCR clusters were mostly specific to one donor.

The CDR3 is 13 amino acids. Looked up from germline, CDR1 is SGHRS and CDR2 is YFSETQ. Trimming took 1 base from V and 6 from J; bases not matched to a gene: 2. Only a few counts were recorded for this clonotype. Its target is unknown. Study results and caveats: Pre-infection memory held some responding clones, suggesting pre-existing cross-reactive T cells responded. The main location of contracting CD4+ clones was CM and EM, and that of contracting CD8+ clones was EMRA.

One entry per CDR3 protein results from TCRdb running MiXCR on the 5' RACE reads. The table lists 350,000 or so distinct CDR3 sequences, roughly 13% of them singletons, with 20% to 25% in the top ten. The chain carries TRBV5-1 and TRBJ2-7, with TRBD1 matching 9 bases. The sequencing input was PBMCs or a T cell subset sorted from them (not recorded which). The sequence was obtained from a man aged 18 to 29 who had mild COVID-19 (a few samples of this study predate the infection). Cell type and time point are not known. CDR3: CASSLTGGVEQYF. The CDR3 bases are TGCGCCAGCAGCTTGACAGGGGGCGTCGAGCAGTACTTC.